The entry below describes one T cell receptor beta chain. These data belong to a study of blood T cell repertoires in COVID-19. Study-level information: Samples of COVID-19 (acute and convalescent) were obtained from the United States, Italy and Spain.

Measured with immunoSEQ multiplex PCR; TCRdb has only the in-frame clones, and not every one. In the table there are about 100,000 clones, 60% to 85% of which are singletons. The TCR sequence derives from a woman in her thirties or forties with acute or convalescent COVID-19. What was sequenced was peripheral blood.

The CDR3 is CATSEGAPYEQYF. The DNA for the CDR3 is TGTGCCACCAGCGAGGGGGCCCCCTACGAGCAGTACTTC. This chain connects TRBV24-1 to TRBJ2-7, with 7 bases lining up with TRBD1. The junction had 4 bases not matched to a gene; V was cut back by 7 bases and J by 2 bases. The CDR3 is 13 residues long. In germline, CDR1 is KGHDR, CDR2 SFDVKD.